The 22 T cell receptor beta chains below come from one sample, sequenced in a study of kidney transplant recipient with SARS-CoV-2 infection. TCRdb re-called the reads through MiXCR, storing one row per CDR3 protein. Counted here are 250,000 or so distinct CDR3 sequences, around 30% occurring once; the ten biggest clones make up less than 8.5%. Sequenced material: a blood sample, taken at baseline and on day 111 from a kidney transplant recipient. The receptors derive from a young adult male patient who had COVID-19 and was a kidney transplant recipient. Some T cells may be supplied by the graft donor.

This clonotype has at least ten counts. CDR3 nucleotide sequence: TGTGCCAGCAGCCGGGGCAGCTCCACCGGGGAGCTGTTTTTT. Translation: CASSRGSSTGELFF. The chain recombines TRBV14 with TRBJ2-2, with D possibly being TRBD1 (5 bases). The germline CDR1 and CDR2 sequences are SGHDN and FVKESK. Trimming pared 4 bases from V and 4 bases from J, leaving 10 bases between. CDR3 size: 14 residues.

As for this clonotype: A read error is likely, as this CDR3 ends without the conserved phenylalanine or tryptophan. The limits of the CDR3 on the DNA are not certain, so only TCRdb's listed CDR3 is given. The chain combines TRBV12-2 with TRBJ1-2; TRBD1 was called by the table and not checked on the DNA. TRBV12-2 constitutes a pseudogene. The CDR3 sequence runs 17 residues, both termini included. This chain's CDR3 is CASRGRRTPRKTYGYTI.

Details on this clonotype: This sequence may be a read error, since a much larger clone differs from it by one base. The chain couples TRBV3-1 to TRBJ2-3; no firm D call. The CDR3 totals 13 residues. In germline, CDR1 is LGHDT, CDR2 YNNKEL (reference sequence). As DNA, the CDR3 is TGTGCCAGCGGCCAGGACCCTGGAGATACGCAGTATTTT. Residues: CASGQDPGDTQYF.

Comments on this clonotype: Being one base from a much bigger clone, this may be a read error. The rearrangement joins TRBV11-2 to TRBJ1-3; no definite D call. The CDR3 length is 13 residues. Germline V CDR1 and CDR2: SGHAT, FQNNGV. CDR3 in amino acids: CASSLDGRNTVYF. CDR3 coding DNA: TGTGCCAGCAGCCTCGACGGAAGAAACACCGTATATTTT.

This clonotype was recorded many times. J is TRBJ1-2 and V is TRBV12-3 or TRBV12-4, with D tentatively TRBD1 (6 bases). V was clipped by 0 bases and J by 8 bases, with 7 bases between them. CDR3 size: 12 residues. DNA of the CDR3: TGTGCCAGCAGTTTAGCGCAGGGGGGCTACACCTTC. Residues: CASSLAQGGYTF.

This clonotype was recorded at least ten times. The chain joins TRBV4-1 to TRBJ2-5, with D hard to call. Trimming removed 1 base at V and 5 bases at J, with 11 bases between. Germline assignment: CDR1 MGHRA and CDR2 YSYEKL. The length of the CDR3 is 14 residues. The CDR3 DNA sequence: TGCGCCAGCAGCCAAGTCGTGGCGATGGAGACCCAGTACTTC. Translating gives CASSQVVAMETQYF.

In its sample, this clonotype was seen many times. The chain joins TRBV12-3 or TRBV12-4 to TRBJ2-5, with 7 bases lining up with TRBD1. With 8 bases clipped from V and 4 bases from J, the junction kept 7 bases outside the gene matches. The CDR3 spans 13 residues. The CDR3 region is CASARQGAETQYF. The CDR3, as DNA: TGTGCCAGCGCCCGACAGGGCGCAGAGACCCAGTACTTC.

In regard to this clonotype: A much bigger clone sits one base away, suggesting this may be a read error. V gene TRBV28 combines with J gene TRBJ2-7; D is undetermined. The CDR3 consists of 15 residues. Germline-derived CDR1 and CDR2 are MDHEN and SYDVKM. Trimming stripped 8 bases from V and 4 bases from J, with 21 bases between. CDR3 sequence: CASASQRRVRYEQYF. The CDR3 coding sequence is TGTGCCAGCGCCTCCCAGCGCCGGGTGAGGTACGAGCAGTACTTC.

This clonotype was seen more than once but under ten times. V usage is TRBV10-1 and J usage is TRBJ1-2; D is unresolved. CDR1 is WNHNN and CDR2 is SYGVQD in the germline V gene (reference sequence). The V end was cut by 4 bases, the J end by 4 bases, with 22 bases between. This CDR3 comprises 17 residues. For the CDR3, the DNA is TGCGCCAGCAGTGTTGCGAAAAGATCGCGAAAGACCTATGGCTACACCTTC. Encoded protein: CASSVAKRSRKTYGYTF.

This clonotype was found a few times. This chain links TRBV6-6 with TRBJ2-3, with 10 bases that match TRBD2. J was trimmed by 4 bases and V by 6 bases; bases with no gene match: 16. The CDR3 spans 18 residues. CDR1 is MNHNY and CDR2 is SVGAGI in the germline V gene (reference sequence). The DNA of the CDR3 is TGTGCCAGCAGCCGTGGGTTTTTAGCGGGAGGAGTCGCAGATACGCAGTATTTT. Its translation: CASSRGFLAGGVADTQYF.

This clonotype was seen at least ten times. The chain carries TRBV7-9 and TRBJ1-2; tentatively, D is TRBD1 (5 bases). The CDR3 is 17 amino acids. The germline V and J ends were trimmed by 4 bases and 4 bases, with 22 bases remaining between them. The V gene's germline CDR1 is SEHNR and CDR2 FQNEAQ (reference sequence). The CDR3 DNA sequence: TGTGCCAGCAGCTGGGGCGGATACCATGGAAAGACCTATGGCTACACCTTC. Encoded protein: CASSWGGYHGKTYGYTF.

This clonotype has just one count. This sequence may be a read error, since a much larger clone differs from it by one base. The V and J genes are TRBV14 and TRBJ2-7, with a possible D match to TRBD1 (5 bases). Germline-derived CDR1 and CDR2 are SGHDN and FVKESK. The CDR3 runs 15 residues. The CDR3 region is CASSLDSRYTYGQYF. CDR3 nucleotides: TGTGCCAGCAGCCTTGACAGCCGATATACCTACGGGCAGTACTTC.

As concerns this clonotype: A much bigger clone sits one base away, suggesting this may be a read error. The chain joins TRBV20-1 to TRBJ1-5; no reliable D call. This CDR3 has 14 amino acids. Germline V lookup: CDR1 DFQATT, CDR2 SNEGSKA (reference sequence). The V gene lost 1 base and the J gene lost 0 bases, with 7 bases spanning the gap. The CDR3 sequence is CSARATISNQPQHF. For the CDR3, the DNA is TGCAGTGCTAGAGCAACCATTAGCAATCAGCCCCAGCATTTT.

As to this clonotype: It may be a read error: a sequence one base away is much more abundant. This chain links TRBV6-8 with TRBJ2-3; D is uncertain. The DNA end lines up better with TRBJ2-5; the J call may be wrong. The length of the CDR3 is 12 residues. Germline V lookup: CDR1 MNHGY, CDR2 SAAAGT. In DNA form, the CDR3 reads TGTGCCAGCAGTGACCCTCAAGAGGCCCAGTACTTC. This gives the protein CASSDPQEAQYF.

Concerning this clonotype: A much bigger clone sits one base away, suggesting this may be a read error. CDR3 nucleotides: TGTGCCAGCAGCGTTACAGGGGGCAATCGGCCCCAGCATTTT. Translating gives CASSVTGGNRPQHF. The rearrangement joins TRBV7-2 to TRBJ1-5, with 9 bases identical to TRBD1. Germline V gives CDR1 SGHTA, CDR2 FQGNSA. The CDR3 extends over 14 amino acids.

Worth noting for this clonotype: A much larger clone is a single base away; this may be a read error. The genes are TRBV5-1 and TRBJ1-1, with 8 bases fitting TRBD1. This CDR3 is 14 amino acids long. Germline values: CDR1 SGHRS, CDR2 YFSETQ. The CDR3 nucleotides are TGCGCCAGCGGCTTGGGGACAGGACCCACTGAAGCTTTCTTT. Its protein product is CASGLGTGPTEAFF.

This clonotype was counted ten times or more. The genes are TRBV28 and TRBJ1-5, with no clear D. The germline gives CDR1 MDHEN, CDR2 SYDVKM. The V end lost 1 base, the J end lost 1 base, and 2 bases lay between the germline ends. This CDR3 region has 13 residues. The CDR3 spells CASSLFSNQPQHF. The CDR3 DNA reads TGTGCCAGCAGTTTATTCAGCAATCAGCCCCAGCATTTT.

Concerning this clonotype itself: At one of its ends the junction is not consistent with the germline gene, which may arise from a read error. The chain recombines TRBV24-1 with TRBJ1-2; 12 positions agree with TRBD1. CDR3 length: 15 residues. The germline gives CDR1 KGHDR, CDR2 SFDVKD. The CDR3 region has the DNA TGTGTCACCAGTGGTCCGGGACAGGGGGCCAGAGGCTACACCTTC. Its translation: CVTSGPGQGARGYTF.

This clonotype has a handful of counts. The CDR3 here is CASSATGQGAFDEQYF. The CDR3 region has the DNA TGTGCCAGCAGCGCAACCGGACAGGGGGCGTTTGACGAGCAGTACTTC. J is TRBJ2-7 and V is TRBV9; 11 positions agree with TRBD1. The CDR3 sequence is 16 residues long. Germline V gene data show CDR1 as SGDLS and CDR2 as YYNGEE. J was trimmed by 5 bases and V by 3 bases; bases with no gene match: 10.

About this clonotype: A clone one base away is much larger, so this may be a read error. The V call is TRBV6-5, the J call TRBJ2-5, with D unclear. Germline V gene lookup returns CDR1 MNHEY and CDR2 SVGAGI. CDR3 length: 14 amino acids. The CDR3 bases are TGTCCCAGCAGTTACGGTGGGAACCAAGAGACCCAGTACTTC. It is translated as CPSSYGGNQETQYF.

On this clonotype: This could be a read error, since a much larger clone is one nucleotide away. The chain carries TRBV21-1 and TRBJ1-1; the DNA was not used to check the table's D call, TRBD1. TRBV21-1 is shown as a pseudogene. The CDR3 is 16 residues long. The CDR3 nucleotides are TGTGCCAGCATCTTGCCGGGACAGAAAAAGAACACTAAAGCTTTCTTT. This translates into CASILPGQKKNTKAFF.

Comments on this clonotype: This may be a read error, as it is one base from a much larger clone. The CDR3 region has the DNA TGTGGCAACCGTTGCAGGATAACACGAAGTCGGGCCAACGTCCTGACTTTC. Translating gives CGNRCRITRSRANVLTF. The V gene is TRBV8-2, the J gene TRBJ2-6. TRBV8-2 counts as a pseudogene. The CDR3 is 17 residues long.